Listed below are T cell receptor beta chains from one sample, sequenced in a study of blood T cell repertoires in COVID-19. Clones were read by immunoSEQ multiplex PCR, and TCRdb kept only the in-frame ones, dropping some. The sample has over 200,000 clones, around 80% seen once. Sample: peripheral blood. The receptors shown here come from a man at least 80 years old with acute or convalescent COVID-19. CDR3s include the opening cysteine and the closing phenylalanine or tryptophan. D genes are given only for firm matches. Size is omitted from some rows. Given values are once, few, many or a class for expanded clones.

>TRBD1|NA|TRBV27|TRBJ2-1
CASSLGTGGGEQFF
>NA|NA|TRBV28|TRBJ2-7
CASLALRGTSSYEQYF
>NA|NA|TRBV20-1|TRBJ2-7
CSARGENEQYF
>NA|NA|TRBV5-1|TRBJ2-5
CASSLDSRAETQYF
>NA|NA|TRBV5-6|TRBJ1-1
CASSLDQGWNTEAFF
>NA|NA|TRBV7-9|TRBJ1-4
CASSIRVGEKLFF
>NA|NA|TRBV4-2|TRBJ1-2
CASSQDLGQGIFYGYTF
>TRBD1|NA|TRBV5-1|TRBJ2-2
CASSLLGQGVTGELFF
>NA|NA|TRBV19|TRBJ1-2
CASSIDSTVGGYTF
>NA|NA|TRBV6-5|TRBJ1-5
CATTQGIIPNQPQHF
>NA|NA|TRBV7-3|TRBJ1-2
CASSFAGNYGYTF
>TRBD1|NA|TRBV19|TRBJ2-5
CASRRTGGETQYF
>TRBD1|NA|TRBV28|TRBJ2-7
CASTPGQGTYEQYF
>TRBD1|NA|TRBV5-5|TRBJ1-5
CASSLGDRGKGQPQHF
>TRBD1|NA|TRBV30|TRBJ2-2
CAWSSGAGGFTGELFF
>NA|NA|TRBV6-1|TRBJ2-7
CASSEDRVPSYEQYF
>NA|NA|TRBV7-3|TRBJ2-6
CASSPRRQFSSGANVLTF
>NA|NA|TRBV7-2|TRBJ2-2
CASSPRRGLYTGELFF
>NA|few|TRBV14|TRBJ1-2
CASSQVAGWNYGYTF
>NA|NA|TRBV28|TRBJ2-7
CASSLISGWEQYF
>TRBD2|NA|TRBV20-1|TRBJ2-3
CSASGLAGASTDTQYF
>NA|NA|TRBV5-1|TRBJ1-3
CASSRPGDSGNTIYF
>TRBD2|NA|TRBV5-4|TRBJ2-5
CASSSLTSGGKGTQYF
>NA|NA|TRBV5-1|TRBJ2-3
CASSRRPADSTDTQYF
>NA|NA|TRBV7-2|TRBJ1-3
CASSLQPGGGNTIYF
>NA|NA|TRBV18|TRBJ1-4
CASSGGLATNEKLFF
>TRBD1|NA|TRBV10-3|TRBJ1-5
CAISESRTGNQPQHF
>TRBD2|NA|TRBV3-1/TRBV3-2|TRBJ2-1
CASSPSGGANNEQFF
>TRBD2|NA|TRBV2|TRBJ2-7
CASSERGGSSYEQYF
>NA|NA|TRBV18|TRBJ1-6
CASSPAGSPGNSPLHF
>NA|NA|TRBV28|TRBJ1-2
CASSPPNFYGYTF
>TRBD1|NA|TRBV6-1|TRBJ2-5
CASSEAYDRVGETQYF
>NA|NA|TRBV6-1|TRBJ2-7
CASSEAGEPPVGEQYF
>NA|NA|TRBV21-1|TRBJ2-7
CASSKGRWGASGSFVYEQYF
>TRBD2|NA|TRBV9|TRBJ2-1
CASSPLAGMRHNEQFF
>NA|NA|TRBV11-2|TRBJ2-5
CASSPQSGAGLKTQYF
>TRBD2|NA|TRBV18|TRBJ2-3
CASSPGETSGNTQYF
>NA|NA|TRBV5-5|TRBJ1-2
CASSFEQASSYGYTF
>NA|NA|TRBV3-1/TRBV3-2|TRBJ1-2
CASSQQGFNNYGYTF
>TRBD2|NA|TRBV9|TRBJ2-1
CASSALSGRAYNEQFF
>TRBD2|NA|TRBV2|TRBJ2-5
CASSPGTRHETQYF
>TRBD1|NA|TRBV5-4|TRBJ2-3
CASSPRTGLDTQYF
>TRBD1|NA|TRBV19|TRBJ1-5
CASSYTGDLRNQPQHF